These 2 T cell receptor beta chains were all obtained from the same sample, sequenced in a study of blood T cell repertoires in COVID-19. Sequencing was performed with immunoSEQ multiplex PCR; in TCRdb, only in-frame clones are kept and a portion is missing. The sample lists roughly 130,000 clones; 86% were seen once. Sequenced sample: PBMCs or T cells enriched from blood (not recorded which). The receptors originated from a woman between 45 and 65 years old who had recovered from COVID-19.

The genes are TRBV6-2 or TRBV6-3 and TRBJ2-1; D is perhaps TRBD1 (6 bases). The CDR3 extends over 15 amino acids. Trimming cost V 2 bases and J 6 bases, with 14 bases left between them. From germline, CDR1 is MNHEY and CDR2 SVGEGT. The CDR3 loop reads CASSYPHKQGNEQFF. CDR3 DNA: TGTGCCAGCAGTTACCCACACAAACAGGGCAATGAGCAGTTCTTC.

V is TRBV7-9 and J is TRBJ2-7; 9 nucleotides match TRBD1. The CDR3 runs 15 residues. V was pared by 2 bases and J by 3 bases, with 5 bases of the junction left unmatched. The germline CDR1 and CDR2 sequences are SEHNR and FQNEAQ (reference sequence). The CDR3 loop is CASSLSTGGFYEQYF. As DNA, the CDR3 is TGTGCCAGCAGCTTAAGTACAGGGGGCTTCTACGAGCAGTACTTC.